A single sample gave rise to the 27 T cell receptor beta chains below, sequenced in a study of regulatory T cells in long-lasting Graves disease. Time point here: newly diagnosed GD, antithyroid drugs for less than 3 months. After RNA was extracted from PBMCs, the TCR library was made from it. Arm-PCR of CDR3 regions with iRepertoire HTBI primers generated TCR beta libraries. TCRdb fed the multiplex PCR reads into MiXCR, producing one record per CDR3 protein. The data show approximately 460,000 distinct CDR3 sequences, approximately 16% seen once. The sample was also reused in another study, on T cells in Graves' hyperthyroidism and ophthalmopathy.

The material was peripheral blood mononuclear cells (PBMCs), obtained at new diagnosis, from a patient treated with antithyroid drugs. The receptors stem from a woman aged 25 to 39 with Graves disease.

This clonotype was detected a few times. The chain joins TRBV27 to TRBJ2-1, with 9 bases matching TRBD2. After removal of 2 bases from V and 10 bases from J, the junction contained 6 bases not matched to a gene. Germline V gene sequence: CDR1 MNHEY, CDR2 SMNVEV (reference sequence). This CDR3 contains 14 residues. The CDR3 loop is CASSLQRGVGEQFF. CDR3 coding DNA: TGTGCCAGCAGTTTACAGCGGGGGGTGGGGGAGCAGTTCTTC.

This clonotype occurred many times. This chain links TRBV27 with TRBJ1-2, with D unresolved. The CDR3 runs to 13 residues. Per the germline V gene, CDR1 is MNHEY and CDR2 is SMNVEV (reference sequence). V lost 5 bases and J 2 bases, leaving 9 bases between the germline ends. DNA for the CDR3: TGTGCCAGCAGTACAAAGGGAAACTATGGCTACACCTTC. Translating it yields CASSTKGNYGYTF.

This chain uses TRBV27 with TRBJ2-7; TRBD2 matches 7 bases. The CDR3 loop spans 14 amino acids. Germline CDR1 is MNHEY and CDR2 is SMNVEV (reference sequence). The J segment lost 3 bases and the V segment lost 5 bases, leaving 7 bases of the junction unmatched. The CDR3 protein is CASSLRGDRYEQYF. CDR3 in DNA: TGTGCCAGCAGTCTCCGGGGGGATCGCTACGAGCAGTACTTC.

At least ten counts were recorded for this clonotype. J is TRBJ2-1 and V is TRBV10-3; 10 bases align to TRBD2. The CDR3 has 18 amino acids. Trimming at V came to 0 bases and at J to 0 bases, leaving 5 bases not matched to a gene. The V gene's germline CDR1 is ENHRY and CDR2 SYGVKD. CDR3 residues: CAISESETSGSSYNEQFF. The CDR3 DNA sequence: TGTGCCATCAGTGAGTCGGAGACTAGCGGGTCCTCCTACAATGAGCAGTTCTTC.

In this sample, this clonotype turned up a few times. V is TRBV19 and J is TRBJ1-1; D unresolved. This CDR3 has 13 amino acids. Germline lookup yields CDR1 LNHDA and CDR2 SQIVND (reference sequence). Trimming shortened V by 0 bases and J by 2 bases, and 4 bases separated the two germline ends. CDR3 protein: CASSIDVNTEAFF. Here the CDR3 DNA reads TGTGCCAGTAGTATAGACGTTAACACTGAAGCTTTCTTT.

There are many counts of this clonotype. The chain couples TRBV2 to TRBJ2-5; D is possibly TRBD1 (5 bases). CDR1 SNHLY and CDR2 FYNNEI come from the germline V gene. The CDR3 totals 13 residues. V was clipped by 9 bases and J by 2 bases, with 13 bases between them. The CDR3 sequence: CASVTASQETQYF. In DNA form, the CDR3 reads TGTGCCAGTGTGACAGCATCACAAGAGACCCAGTACTTC.

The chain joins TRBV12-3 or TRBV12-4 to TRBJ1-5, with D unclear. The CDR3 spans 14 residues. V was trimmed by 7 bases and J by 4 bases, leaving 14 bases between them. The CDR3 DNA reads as TGTGCCAGCACCGGAAGGGATAAGAATCAGCCCCAGCATTTT. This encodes CASTGRDKNQPQHF.

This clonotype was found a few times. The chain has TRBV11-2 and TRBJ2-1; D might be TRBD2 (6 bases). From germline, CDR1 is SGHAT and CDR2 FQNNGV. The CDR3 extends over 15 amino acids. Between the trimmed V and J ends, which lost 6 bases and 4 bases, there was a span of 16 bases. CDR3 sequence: CASRGTRDQYNEQFF. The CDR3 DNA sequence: TGTGCCAGCAGGGGAACGCGGGACCAATACAATGAGCAGTTCTTC.

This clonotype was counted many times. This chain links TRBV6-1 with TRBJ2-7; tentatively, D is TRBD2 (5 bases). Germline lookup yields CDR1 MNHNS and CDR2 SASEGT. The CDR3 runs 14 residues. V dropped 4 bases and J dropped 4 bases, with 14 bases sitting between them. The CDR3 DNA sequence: TGTGCCAGCAGTGCGGGCGGGCCGGGGTACGAGCAGTACTTC. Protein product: CASSAGGPGYEQYF.

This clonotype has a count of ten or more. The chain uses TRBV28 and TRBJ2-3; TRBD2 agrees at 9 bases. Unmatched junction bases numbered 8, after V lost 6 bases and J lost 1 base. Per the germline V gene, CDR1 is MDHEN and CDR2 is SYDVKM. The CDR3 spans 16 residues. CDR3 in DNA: TGTGCCAGCAGCCCTTTCCGACTAGCGGGCACAGATACGCAGTATTTT. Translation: CASSPFRLAGTDTQYF. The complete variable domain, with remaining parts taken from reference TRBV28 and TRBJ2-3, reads DVKVTQSSRYLVKRTGEKVFLECVQDMDHENMFWYRQDPGLGLRLIYFSYDVKMKEKGDIPEGYSVSREKKERFSLILESASTNQTSMYLCASSPFRLAGTDTQYFGPGTRLTVL.

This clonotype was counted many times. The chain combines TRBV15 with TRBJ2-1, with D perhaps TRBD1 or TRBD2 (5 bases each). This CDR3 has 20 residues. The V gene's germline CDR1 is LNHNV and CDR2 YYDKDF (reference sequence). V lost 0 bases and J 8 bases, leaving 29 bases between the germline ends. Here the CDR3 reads CATSRDLIQEGRSLDDEQFF. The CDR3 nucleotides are TGTGCCACCAGCAGAGATCTGATTCAAGAGGGGCGGTCACTTGACGATGAGCAGTTCTTC.

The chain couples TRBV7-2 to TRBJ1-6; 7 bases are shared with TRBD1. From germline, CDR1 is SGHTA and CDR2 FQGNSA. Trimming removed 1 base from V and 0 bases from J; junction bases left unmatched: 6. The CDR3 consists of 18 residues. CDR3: CASSLGFRGPSYNSPLHF. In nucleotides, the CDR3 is TGTGCCAGCAGCTTAGGATTTAGGGGGCCCTCCTATAATTCACCCCTCCACTTT.

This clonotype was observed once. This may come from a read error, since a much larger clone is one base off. In DNA, the CDR3 is TGTGCCAGCAGTTCGGGTGGACACCCAAACTCTGGAAACACCATATATTTT. Protein: CASSSGGHPNSGNTIYF. The genes are TRBV27 and TRBJ1-3, with D possibly being TRBD1 (5 bases). The CDR3 runs 17 residues. V shed 4 bases and J shed 0 bases, with 16 bases lying between them. Germline V CDR1 and CDR2: MNHEY, SMNVEV (reference sequence).

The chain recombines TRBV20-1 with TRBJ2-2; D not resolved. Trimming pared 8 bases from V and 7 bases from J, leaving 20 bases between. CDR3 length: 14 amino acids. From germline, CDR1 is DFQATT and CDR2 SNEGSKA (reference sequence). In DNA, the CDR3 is TGCAGTATGACCGGGTCTCACTCGGGCGGGGAGCTGTTTTTT. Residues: CSMTGSHSGGELFF.

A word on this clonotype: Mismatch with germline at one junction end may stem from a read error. CDR3 in DNA: TGTGCCAGCAGTGAGGGCAGGGAGATCCCCTTT. Protein sequence: CASSEGREIPF. The V and J genes are TRBV2 and TRBJ1-6; D might be TRBD1 (5 bases). CDR3 length equals 11 residues. Looked up from germline, CDR1 is SNHLY and CDR2 is FYNNEI.

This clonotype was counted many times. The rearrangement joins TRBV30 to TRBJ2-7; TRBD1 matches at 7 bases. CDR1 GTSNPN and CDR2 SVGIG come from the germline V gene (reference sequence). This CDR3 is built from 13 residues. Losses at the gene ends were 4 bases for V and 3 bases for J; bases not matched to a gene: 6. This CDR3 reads CAWKRPGGYEQYF. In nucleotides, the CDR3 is TGTGCCTGGAAACGACCAGGGGGCTACGAGCAGTACTTC.

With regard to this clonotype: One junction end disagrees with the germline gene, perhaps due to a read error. In DNA form, the CDR3 reads TGCGCCAGCAGCTTGGAAGGACAGAAAAAATACTATGGCTACACCTTC. It translates to CASSLEGQKKYYGYTF. This rearrangement joins TRBV5-5 to TRBJ1-2; D perhaps matches TRBD1 (6 bases). Germline V gene lookup returns CDR1 SGHKS and CDR2 YYEKEE (reference sequence). The CDR3 has 16 amino acids.

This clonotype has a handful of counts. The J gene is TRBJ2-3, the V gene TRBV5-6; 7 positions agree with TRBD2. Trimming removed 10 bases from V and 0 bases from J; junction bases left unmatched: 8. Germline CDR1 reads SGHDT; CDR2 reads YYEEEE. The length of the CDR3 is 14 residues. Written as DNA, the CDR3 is TGTGCCTCCGCAGCGGGGACTAGCACAGATACGCAGTATTTT. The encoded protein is CASAAGTSTDTQYF.

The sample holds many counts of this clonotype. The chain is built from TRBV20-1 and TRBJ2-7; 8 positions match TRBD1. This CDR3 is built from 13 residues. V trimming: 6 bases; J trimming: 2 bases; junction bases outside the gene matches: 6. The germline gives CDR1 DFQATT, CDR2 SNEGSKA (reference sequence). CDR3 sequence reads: CSAAGTGPYEQYF. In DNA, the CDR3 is TGCAGTGCCGCCGGGACAGGACCCTACGAGCAGTACTTC.

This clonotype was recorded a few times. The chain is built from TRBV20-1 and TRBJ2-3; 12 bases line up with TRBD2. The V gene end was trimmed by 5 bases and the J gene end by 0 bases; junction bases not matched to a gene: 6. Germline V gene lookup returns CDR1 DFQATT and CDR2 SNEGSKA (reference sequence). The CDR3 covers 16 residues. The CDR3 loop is CSASPGTSGSTDTQYF. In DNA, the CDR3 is TGCAGTGCTTCCCCCGGGACTAGCGGGAGCACAGATACGCAGTATTTT.

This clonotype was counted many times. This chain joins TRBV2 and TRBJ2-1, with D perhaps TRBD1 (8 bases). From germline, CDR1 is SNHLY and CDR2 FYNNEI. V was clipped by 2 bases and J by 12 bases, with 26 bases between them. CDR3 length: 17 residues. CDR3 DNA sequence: TGTGCCAGCAGTGAAACAGGGGGGGCTCTGGTTCCTAATCGGCAGTTCTTC. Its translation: CASSETGGALVPNRQFF. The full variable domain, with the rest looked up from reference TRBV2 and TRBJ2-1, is EPEVTQTPSHQVTQMGQEVILRCVPISNHLYFYWYRQILGQKVEFLVSFYNNEISEKSEIFDDQFSVERPDGSNFTLKIRSTKLEDSAMYFCASSETGGALVPNRQFFGPGTRLTVL.

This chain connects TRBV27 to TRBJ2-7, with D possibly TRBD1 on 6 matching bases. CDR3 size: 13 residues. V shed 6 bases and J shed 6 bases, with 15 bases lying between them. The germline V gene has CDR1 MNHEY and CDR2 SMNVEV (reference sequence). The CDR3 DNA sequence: TGTGCCAGCAGCCCACAGGGAACCGGCGAGCAGTACTTC. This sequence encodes CASSPQGTGEQYF.

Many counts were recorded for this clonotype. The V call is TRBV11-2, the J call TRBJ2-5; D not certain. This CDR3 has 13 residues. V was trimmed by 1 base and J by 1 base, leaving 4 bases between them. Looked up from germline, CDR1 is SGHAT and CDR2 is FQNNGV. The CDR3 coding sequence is TGTGCCAGCAGCTTAGCCATCCAAGAGACCCAGTACTTC. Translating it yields CASSLAIQETQYF.

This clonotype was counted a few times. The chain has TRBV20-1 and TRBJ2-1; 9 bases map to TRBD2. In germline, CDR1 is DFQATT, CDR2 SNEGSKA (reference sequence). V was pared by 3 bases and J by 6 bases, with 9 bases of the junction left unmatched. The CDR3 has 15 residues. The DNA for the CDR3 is TGCAGTGCTAGTATGAGCGGGAGGTTACTCAATGAGCAGTTCTTC. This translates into CSASMSGRLLNEQFF.

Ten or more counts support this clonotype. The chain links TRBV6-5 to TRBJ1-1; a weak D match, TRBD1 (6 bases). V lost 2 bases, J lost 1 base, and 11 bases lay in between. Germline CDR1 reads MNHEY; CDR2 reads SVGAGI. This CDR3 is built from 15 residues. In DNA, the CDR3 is TGTGCCAGCAGTTACCCAGGGGAATGGAACACTGAAGCTTTCTTT. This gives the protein CASSYPGEWNTEAFF.

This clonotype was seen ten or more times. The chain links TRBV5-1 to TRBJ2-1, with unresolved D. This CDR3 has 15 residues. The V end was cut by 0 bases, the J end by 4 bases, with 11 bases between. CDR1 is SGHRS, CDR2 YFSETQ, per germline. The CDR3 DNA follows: TGCGCCAGCAGCTTGGCCAAGTTACTGTACAATGAGCAGTTCTTC. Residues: CASSLAKLLYNEQFF.

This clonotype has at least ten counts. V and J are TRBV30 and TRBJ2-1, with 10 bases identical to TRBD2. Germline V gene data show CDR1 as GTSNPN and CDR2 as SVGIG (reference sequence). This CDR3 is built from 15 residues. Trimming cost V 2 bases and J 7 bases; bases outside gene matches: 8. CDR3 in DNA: TGTGCCTGGAGTCTAGGACTAGCGGAGCGTAATGAGCAGTTCTTC. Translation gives CAWSLGLAERNEQFF.